This T cell receptor (beta chain) emerged from a study of tumor-infiltrating lymphocytes in primary liver carcinoma. The overall study: Ages ranged from 30 to 69, with HCC or mixed HCC-cholangiocarcinoma. Samples gave roughly 3.65 to 7.13 million productive TCRbeta reads, similar across tissue types. Overall study results and limits: The difference in top-250-clone fraction between tumors and blood was significant, favoring tumors (p = 0.039). Overlap between tumor regions exceeded overlap of tumor with adjacent tissue or blood.

With 500 ng total RNA as template and a constant-region primer, TCR beta cDNA was made. ARM-PCR was slightly modified, and three nested multiplex PCR rounds with it gave rise to the TCR beta libraries. Rounds one and two of PCR, each of roughly 10 cycles, were primed with TRBV1-TRBV30 forward primers and a C-beta reverse primer. TCRdb passed the multiplex PCR reads through MiXCR, listing each CDR3 protein once. The sample lists over 75,000 distinct CDR3 sequences, 68% seen once, with around 25% in the top ten. This clonotype was observed many times. Its antigen is currently unknown. Trimming removed 0 bases at V and 8 bases at J, with 12 bases between. From germline, CDR1 is SGHTS and CDR2 YDEGEE. CDR3 length: 14 residues. Extraction of RNA together with DNA used 20-30 mg of unsorted bulk tissue.

The receptor comes from a man aged 40-49 years with primary liver carcinoma and hepatitis B virus infection. V gene TRBV5-8 combines with J gene TRBJ2-1; D is possibly TRBD1 (6 bases). The sample consisted of tumor-adjacent normal liver tissue. The CDR3, as DNA: TGTGCCAGCAGCTTGGCAGGGGAGTGGGATGAGCAGTTCTTC. It specifies CASSLAGEWDEQFF.